The entry that follows covers one T cell receptor beta chain sequence. One entry per CDR3 protein results from TCRdb running MiXCR on the PCR reads. Of approximately 10,000 distinct CDR3 sequences detected, under 35% appear once; the ten largest clones hold 9.3%. The V gene's germline CDR1 is MNHNS and CDR2 SASEGT. This CDR3 contains 12 residues. The V gene end was trimmed by 8 bases and the J gene end by 7 bases; junction bases not matched to a gene: 5. The data belong to a study of immune characterization of retroperitoneal liposarcoma. V gene TRBV6-1 combines with J gene TRBJ2-1; 7 bases are shared with TRBD2. This TCR was sampled from a female donor with retroperitoneal liposarcoma. Input material: tumor tissue. The CDR3 sequence: CASGTNLNEQFF. The DNA for the CDR3 is TGTGCCAGCGGGACTAACTTGAATGAGCAGTTCTTC.